This is a list of T cell receptor beta chains from one sample in a study of blood T cell repertoires in COVID-19. Produced via immunoSEQ multiplex PCR; TCRdb's table is partial and in-frame only. The sample lists roughly 260,000 clones; approximately 89% were seen once. Sequencing used peripheral blood. The receptors here all came from a man aged 40-49 years who had recovered from COVID-19. Both conserved end residues are part of each CDR3. The D gene is left open where the match is weak. Clone size, where shown, is once, few, many, or a class for clones that have expanded.

abundance	v_gene	d_gene	j_gene	CDR3aa	CDR3nt
NA	TRBV7-2	NA	TRBJ1-1	CASSIQGWNTEAFF	TGTGCCAGCAGCATACAGGGATGGAACACTGAAGCTTTCTTT
NA	TRBV29-1	NA	TRBJ2-7	CSAISSYEQYF	TGCAGCGCTATATCGTCCTACGAGCAGTACTTC
once	TRBV7-2	NA	TRBJ2-1	CASSLATPTGYNEQFF	TGTGCCAGCAGCTTAGCGACCCCGACGGGGTACAATGAGCAGTTCTTC
NA	TRBV5-4	NA	TRBJ1-1	CASSLDSLEAFF	TGTGCCAGCAGCTTAGACAGTCTTGAAGCTTTCTTT
NA	TRBV5-8	TRBD2	TRBJ2-7	CASSLWASGTYEQYF	TGTGCCAGCAGCTTGTGGGCTAGCGGGACCTACGAGCAGTACTTC
once	TRBV6-5	TRBD2	TRBJ2-1	CASRLVGGGYNEQFF	TGTGCCAGCAGATTAGTTGGCGGGGGGTACAATGAGCAGTTCTTC
NA	TRBV4-3	TRBD2	TRBJ2-3	CASSPHSLAGFGSTDTQYF	TGCGCCAGCAGTCCCCATAGTCTAGCGGGGTTTGGAAGCACAGATACGCAGTATTTT
NA	TRBV7-9	NA	TRBJ2-7	CASSGRDSHSYEQYF	TGTGCCAGCAGCGGCCGGGACTCTCACTCCTACGAGCAGTACTTC
NA	TRBV12-2	NA	TRBJ1-1	CASRLGRRRPWDTEAFF	TGTGCAAGTCGCCTAGGGAGGAGGAGACCGTGGGACACTGAAGCTTTCTTT
NA	TRBV11-2	TRBD2	TRBJ2-5	CASSLHLAGGRETQYF	TGTGCCAGCAGCCTTCATCTAGCGGGGGGGCGAGAGACCCAGTACTTC
NA	TRBV18	TRBD1	TRBJ1-6	CASSPGTGVSPLHF	TGTGCCAGCTCACCTGGGACAGGGGTTTCACCCCTCCACTTT
once	TRBV5-1	TRBD1	TRBJ1-4	CASSLTPGQVLEKLFF	TGCGCCAGCAGCTTAACTCCGGGACAGGTACTTGAAAAACTGTTTTTT
NA	TRBV24-1	TRBD2	TRBJ2-1	CATSDPTAGGNNEQFF	TGTGCCACCAGTGATCCCACCGCGGGGGGCAATAATGAGCAGTTCTTC
NA	TRBV19	NA	TRBJ1-2	CASSIESGSYGYTF	TGTGCCAGTAGTATCGAATCAGGGTCGTATGGCTACACCTTC
NA	TRBV7-6	TRBD1	TRBJ1-2	CASSTSTGWPPNYGYTF	TGTGCCAGCAGCACCTCGACAGGGTGGCCTCCTAACTATGGCTACACCTTC
few	TRBV6-2/TRBV6-3	TRBD1	TRBJ1-1	CASSYSSYGQEPFF	TGTGCCAGCAGTTACTCTTCGTATGGACAGGAGCCTTTCTTT
few	TRBV5-6	NA	TRBJ1-1	CASSLEFGVGTEAFF	TGTGCCAGCAGCTTGGAATTCGGGGTCGGCACTGAAGCTTTCTTT
once	TRBV12-3/TRBV12-4	NA	TRBJ2-7	CASSFRRGYEQYF	TGTGCCAGCAGTTTTAGGCGGGGCTACGAGCAGTACTTC
NA	TRBV4-2	NA	TRBJ1-2	CASSPDINIGGNYGYTF	TGTGCCAGCAGCCCCGACATCAACATCGGGGGAAACTATGGCTACACCTTC
NA	TRBV27	NA	TRBJ1-6	CASSYRAQLKSLHF	TGTGCCAGCAGTTACAGGGCCCAGCTAAAGTCCCTCCACTTT
NA	TRBV6-4	NA	TRBJ1-1	CASRTRRFNTEAFF	TGTGCCAGCAGGACCAGGAGGTTTAACACTGAAGCTTTCTTT
NA	TRBV3-1/TRBV3-2	NA	TRBJ1-2	CASSQALPGTSYGYTF	TGTGCCAGCAGCCAAGCCCTCCCGGGAACATCGTATGGCTACACCTTC
NA	TRBV5-4	NA	TRBJ2-2	CASSLEWGRSGELFF	TGTGCCAGCAGCTTGGAGTGGGGGCGGTCCGGGGAGCTGTTTTTT
NA	TRBV12-3/TRBV12-4	NA	TRBJ2-7	CASSQGYEQYF	TGTGCCAGCAGTCAGGGTTACGAGCAGTACTTC
NA	TRBV5-1	NA	TRBJ2-5	CASRRGGLIQETQYF	TGCGCCAGCCGCCGAGGCGGGTTAATCCAAGAGACCCAGTACTTC
NA	TRBV27	NA	TRBJ1-5	CASSSGWSNQPQHF	TGTGCCAGCTCGTCGGGTTGGAGCAATCAGCCCCAGCATTTT
NA	TRBV3-1/TRBV3-2	NA	TRBJ1-4	CASSQGPHGRVDEKLFF	TGTGCCAGCAGCCAAGGACCCCACGGCAGGGTTGATGAAAAACTGTTTTTT
NA	TRBV7-9	TRBD1	TRBJ1-2	CASSLDRDGYTF	TGTGCCAGCAGCTTGGACAGGGATGGCTACACCTTC
NA	TRBV5-6	TRBD1	TRBJ2-2	CASSSYLDRSQATTGELFF	TGTGCCAGCAGCTCTTACCTGGACAGGTCCCAGGCGACCACCGGGGAGCTGTTTTTT
NA	TRBV2	TRBD2	TRBJ2-7	CASSVPGLAGDTSYEQYF	TGTGCCAGCAGTGTCCCGGGACTAGCGGGAGACACCTCCTACGAGCAGTACTTC
NA	TRBV6-2/TRBV6-3	TRBD2	TRBJ2-3	CASSKQIAGVSTDTQYF	TGTGCCAGCAGTAAACAAATAGCGGGAGTTTCCACAGATACGCAGTATTTT
NA	TRBV7-2	NA	TRBJ2-5	CASSFRGADQETQYF	TGTGCCAGCAGCTTCCGGGGAGCTGACCAAGAGACCCAGTACTTC
once	TRBV9	NA	TRBJ2-2	CASSVESWQGELFF	TGTGCCAGCAGCGTAGAATCGTGGCAGGGGGAGCTGTTTTTT
once	TRBV13	TRBD2	TRBJ2-3	CASSLAASGRTDTQYF	TGTGCCAGCAGCTTAGCCGCTAGCGGAAGAACAGATACGCAGTATTTT
NA	TRBV4-1	NA	TRBJ1-5	CASSQGTGIGQPQHF	TGCGCCAGCAGCCAAGGAACGGGGATTGGGCAGCCCCAGCATTTT
once	TRBV29-1	TRBD1	TRBJ1-1	CSVEGSGQGPFEAFF	TGCAGCGTTGAAGGATCCGGACAGGGCCCTTTCGAAGCTTTCTTT
NA	TRBV3-1/TRBV3-2	NA	TRBJ2-1	CASSTYRASGYNEQFF	TGTGCCAGCAGCACCTACCGCGCGAGCGGGTACAATGAGCAGTTCTTC
NA	TRBV18	NA	TRBJ2-7	CASSRITGRPTYEQYF	TGTGCCAGCTCAAGAATAACAGGGAGACCCACCTACGAGCAGTACTTC
NA	TRBV29-1	TRBD1	TRBJ1-1	CSAVTGMGTEAFF	TGCAGCGCCGTGACAGGGATGGGCACTGAAGCTTTCTTT
NA	TRBV7-6	NA	TRBJ2-5	CASSPFSGTRRTETQYF	TGTGCCAGCAGCCCCTTCTCTGGTACAAGGAGAACTGAGACCCAGTACTTC
NA	TRBV3-1/TRBV3-2	NA	TRBJ2-5	CASSAGRGLETQYF	TGTGCCAGCAGCGCCGGGAGGGGGCTGGAGACCCAGTACTTC
NA	TRBV10-3	NA	TRBJ2-1	CAISEAFGTQGISEQFF	TGTGCCATCAGTGAAGCTTTTGGGACGCAGGGGATCTCTGAGCAGTTCTTC
NA	TRBV29-1	NA	TRBJ1-4	CSVLQFAGANEKLFF	TGCAGCGTTCTTCAGTTTGCAGGGGCTAATGAAAAACTGTTTTTT
NA	TRBV11-3	TRBD1	TRBJ2-1	CASSTQTGGLGNEQFF	TGTGCCAGCAGCACACAGACAGGGGGCCTGGGAAATGAGCAGTTCTTC
NA	TRBV19	NA	TRBJ1-1	CASNRGGAEAFF	TGTGCCAGTAATCGGGGTGGCGCTGAAGCTTTCTTT
NA	TRBV6-5	NA	TRBJ2-5	CASSYLWGEYF	TGTGCCAGCAGTTACTTGTGGGGGGAGTACTTC
NA	TRBV6-2/TRBV6-3	TRBD1	TRBJ1-1	CASSYDRVYRNTEAFF	TGTGCCAGCAGTTACGACAGGGTGTATAGAAACACTGAAGCTTTCTTT
NA	TRBV9	TRBD1	TRBJ2-2	CASSARTGITGELFF	TGTGCCAGCAGCGCTAGGACAGGGATCACCGGGGAGCTGTTTTTT
once	TRBV7-9	TRBD1	TRBJ1-5	CASSLVQGRPTRNQPQHF	TGTGCCAGCAGCTTAGTACAGGGGCGTCCTACCAGGAATCAGCCCCAGCATTTT
NA	TRBV7-9	TRBD2	TRBJ2-3	CASSPGLAGQSTDTQYF	TGTGCCAGCAGCCCCGGACTAGCGGGGCAGAGCACAGATACGCAGTATTTT
NA	TRBV5-4	NA	TRBJ2-2	CASSPARGELFF	TGTGCCAGCAGCCCCGCTAGGGGGGAGCTGTTTTTT
NA	TRBV6-2/TRBV6-3	NA	TRBJ1-1	CASSLLRGGKAEAFF	TGTGCCAGCAGTCTACTCAGGGGTGGTAAGGCTGAAGCTTTCTTT
NA	TRBV18	NA	TRBJ2-7	CASSPLQGYSYEQYF	TGTGCCAGCTCACCCCTACAGGGCTACTCCTACGAGCAGTACTTC